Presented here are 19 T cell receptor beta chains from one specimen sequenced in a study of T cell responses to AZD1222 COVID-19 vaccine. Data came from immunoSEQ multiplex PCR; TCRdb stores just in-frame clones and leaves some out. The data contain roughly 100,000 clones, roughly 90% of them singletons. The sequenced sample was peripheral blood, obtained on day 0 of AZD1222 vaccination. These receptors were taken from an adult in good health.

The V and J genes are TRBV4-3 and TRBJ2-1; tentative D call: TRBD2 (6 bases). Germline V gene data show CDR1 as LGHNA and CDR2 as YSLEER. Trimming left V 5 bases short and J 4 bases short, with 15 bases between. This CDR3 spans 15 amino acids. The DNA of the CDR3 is TGCGCCAGCAGCACTACCGGGACTGGATACAATGAGCAGTTCTTC. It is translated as CASSTTGTGYNEQFF.

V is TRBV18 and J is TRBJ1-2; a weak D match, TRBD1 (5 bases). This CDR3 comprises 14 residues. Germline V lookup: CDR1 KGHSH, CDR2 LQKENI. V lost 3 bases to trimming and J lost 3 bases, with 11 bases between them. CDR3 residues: CASSPPGRDYGYTF. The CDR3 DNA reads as TGTGCCAGCTCACCGCCGGGACGCGACTATGGCTACACCTTC.

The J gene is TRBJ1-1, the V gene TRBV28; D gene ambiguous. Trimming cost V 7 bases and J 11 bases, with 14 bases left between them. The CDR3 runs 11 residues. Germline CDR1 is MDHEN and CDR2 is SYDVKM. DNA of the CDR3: TGTGCCAGCATTGTATCCAGTGAGGCTTTCTTT. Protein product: CASIVSSEAFF.

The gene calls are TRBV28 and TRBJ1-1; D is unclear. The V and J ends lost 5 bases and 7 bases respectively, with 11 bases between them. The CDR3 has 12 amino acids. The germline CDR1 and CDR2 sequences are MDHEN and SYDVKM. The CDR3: CASSPLPIEAFF. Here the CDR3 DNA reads TGTGCCAGCAGTCCCCTCCCAATTGAAGCTTTCTTT.

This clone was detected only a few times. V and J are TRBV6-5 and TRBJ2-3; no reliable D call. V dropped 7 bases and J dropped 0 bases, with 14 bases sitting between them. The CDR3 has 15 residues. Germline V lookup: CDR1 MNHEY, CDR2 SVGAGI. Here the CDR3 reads CASTLRVTSTDTQYF. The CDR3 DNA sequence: TGTGCCAGCACCCTAAGGGTGACCAGCACAGATACGCAGTATTTT.

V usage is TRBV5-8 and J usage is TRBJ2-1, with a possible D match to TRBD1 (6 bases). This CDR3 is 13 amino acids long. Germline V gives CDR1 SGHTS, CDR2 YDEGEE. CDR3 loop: CAARYRVSNEQFF. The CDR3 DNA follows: TGTGCTGCGAGGTACAGGGTAAGCAATGAGCAGTTCTTC.

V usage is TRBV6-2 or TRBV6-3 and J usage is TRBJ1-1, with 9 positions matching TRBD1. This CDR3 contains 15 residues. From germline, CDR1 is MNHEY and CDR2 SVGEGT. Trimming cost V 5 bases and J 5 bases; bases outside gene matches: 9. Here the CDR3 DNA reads TGTGCCAGCAGTGACGCCGGGACAGGGAAGACTGAAGCTTTCTTT. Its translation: CASSDAGTGKTEAFF.

For the CDR3, the DNA is TGTGCCAGCAGTCCCTGGACAGGCTCCTACAATGAGCAGTTCTTC. Its translation is CASSPWTGSYNEQFF. The V and J genes are TRBV6-5 and TRBJ2-1, with 7 bases that match TRBD1. J was trimmed by 0 bases and V by 5 bases; bases with no gene match: 4. The CDR3 runs to 15 residues. CDR1 MNHEY and CDR2 SVGAGI come from the germline V gene.

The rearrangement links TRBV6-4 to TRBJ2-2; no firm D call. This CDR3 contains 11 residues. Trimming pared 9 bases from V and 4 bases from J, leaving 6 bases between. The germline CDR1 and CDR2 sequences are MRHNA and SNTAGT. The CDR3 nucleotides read TGTGCCAGTTCGGTCACCGGGGAGCTGTTTTTT. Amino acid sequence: CASSVTGELFF.

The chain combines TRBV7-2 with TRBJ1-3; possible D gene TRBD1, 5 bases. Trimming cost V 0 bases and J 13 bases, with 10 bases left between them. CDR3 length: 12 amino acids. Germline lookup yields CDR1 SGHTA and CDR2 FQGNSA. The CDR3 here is CASSLAVRGIYF. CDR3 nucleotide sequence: TGTGCCAGCAGCTTAGCTGTTAGGGGAATATATTTT.

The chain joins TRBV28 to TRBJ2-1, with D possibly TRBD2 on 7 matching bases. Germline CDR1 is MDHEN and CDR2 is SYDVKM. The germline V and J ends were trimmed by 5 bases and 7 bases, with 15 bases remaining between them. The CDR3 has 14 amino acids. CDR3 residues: CASSAGASGNEQFF. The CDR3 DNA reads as TGTGCCAGCAGTGCGGGGGCCTCTGGGAATGAGCAGTTCTTC.

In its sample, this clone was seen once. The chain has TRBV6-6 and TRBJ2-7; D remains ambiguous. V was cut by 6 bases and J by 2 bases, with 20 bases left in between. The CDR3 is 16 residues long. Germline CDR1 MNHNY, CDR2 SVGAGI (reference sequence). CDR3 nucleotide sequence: TGTGCCAGCAGCTCCTTTCAGTGGCTACCTACCTACGAGCAGTACTTC. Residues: CASSSFQWLPTYEQYF.

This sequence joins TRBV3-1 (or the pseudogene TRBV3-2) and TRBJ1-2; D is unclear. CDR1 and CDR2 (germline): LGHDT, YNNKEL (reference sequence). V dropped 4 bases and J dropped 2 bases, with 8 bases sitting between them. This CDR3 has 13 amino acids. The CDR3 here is CASSPVGNYGYTF. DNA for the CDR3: TGTGCCAGCAGCCCCGTCGGGAACTATGGCTACACCTTC.

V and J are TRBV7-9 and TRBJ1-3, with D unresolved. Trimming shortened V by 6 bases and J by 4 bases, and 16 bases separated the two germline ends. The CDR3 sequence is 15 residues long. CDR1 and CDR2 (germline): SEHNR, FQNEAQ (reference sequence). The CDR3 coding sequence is TGTGCCAGCAGGGGAGTAGGGCAAGTAGGAAACACCATATATTTT. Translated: CASRGVGQVGNTIYF. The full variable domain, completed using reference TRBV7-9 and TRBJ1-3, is DTGVSQNPRHKITKRGQNVTFRCDPISEHNRLYWYRQTLGQGPEFLTYFQNEAQLEKSRLLSDRFSAERPKGSFSTLEIQRTEQGDSAMYLCASRGVGQVGNTIYFGEGSWLTVV.

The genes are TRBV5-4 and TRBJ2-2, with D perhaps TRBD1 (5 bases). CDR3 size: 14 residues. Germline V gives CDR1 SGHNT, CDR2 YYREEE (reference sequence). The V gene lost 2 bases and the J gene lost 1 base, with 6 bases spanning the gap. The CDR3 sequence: CASSLTGNTGELFF. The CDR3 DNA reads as TGTGCCAGCAGCTTAACAGGGAACACCGGGGAGCTGTTTTTT.

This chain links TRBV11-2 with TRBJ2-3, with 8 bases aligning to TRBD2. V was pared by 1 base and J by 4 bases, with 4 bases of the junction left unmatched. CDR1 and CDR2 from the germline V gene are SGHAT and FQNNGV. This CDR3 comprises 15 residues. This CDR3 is CASSLAGGDPDTQYF. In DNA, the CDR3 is TGTGCCAGCAGCTTAGCGGGAGGGGATCCAGATACGCAGTATTTT.

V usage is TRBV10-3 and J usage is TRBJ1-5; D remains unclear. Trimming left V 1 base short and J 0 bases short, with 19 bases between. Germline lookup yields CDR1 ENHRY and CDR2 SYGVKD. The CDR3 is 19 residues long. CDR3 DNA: TGTGCCATCAGTGAGTTCTGGTTGACACCAACCGATAGCAATCAGCCCCAGCATTTT. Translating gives CAISEFWLTPTDSNQPQHF.

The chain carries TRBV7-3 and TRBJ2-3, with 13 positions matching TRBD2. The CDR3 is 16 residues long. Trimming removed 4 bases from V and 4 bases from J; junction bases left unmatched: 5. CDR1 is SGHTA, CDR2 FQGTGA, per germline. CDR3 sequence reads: CASSYRLAGGSDTQYF. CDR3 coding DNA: TGTGCCAGCAGCTACAGACTAGCGGGAGGTTCAGATACGCAGTATTTT.

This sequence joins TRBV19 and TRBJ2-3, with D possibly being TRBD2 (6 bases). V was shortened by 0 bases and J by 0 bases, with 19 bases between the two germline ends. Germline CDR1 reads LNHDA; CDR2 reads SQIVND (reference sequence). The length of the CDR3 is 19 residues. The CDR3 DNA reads TGTGCCAGTAGTATAGATCTAGATTTACGCGGGGCTAGCACAGATACGCAGTATTTT. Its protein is CASSIDLDLRGASTDTQYF. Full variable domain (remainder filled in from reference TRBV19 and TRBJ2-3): DGGITQSPKYLFRKEGQNVTLSCEQNLNHDAMYWYRQDPGQGLRLIYYSQIVNDFQKGDIAEGYSVSREKKESFPLTVTSAQKNPTAFYLCASSIDLDLRGASTDTQYFGPGTRLTVL.